These 3 T cell receptor beta chains came from one sample sequenced in a study of radiotherapy plus CTLA-4 blockade in lung cancer. Assay: immunoSEQ multiplex PCR; the TCRdb copy retains only in-frame clones and omits some. In the table there are around 71,000 clones, more than 70% of which are singletons. Here the sequenced sample was peripheral blood, taken from a patient treated with radiotherapy plus ipilimumab. Receptors were obtained from a human donor with non-small cell lung cancer whose response to radiotherapy plus ipilimumab could not be evaluated. Some clones in this sample may be carry-over from other donors' samples.

The rearrangement joins TRBV5-1 to TRBJ2-5, with D hard to call. The DNA end lines up better with TRBJ2-7; the J call may be wrong. The length of the CDR3 is 12 residues. Germline CDR1 reads SGHRS; CDR2 reads YFSETQ. In DNA, the CDR3 is TGCGCCAGCAGCTTACTCTCCTACGAGCAGTACTTC. Its protein product is CASSLLSYEQYF.

The chain carries TRBV5-1 and TRBJ2-7; possibly TRBD2 for D (6 bases). The CDR3 runs 15 residues. Germline V gene data show CDR1 as SGHRS and CDR2 as YFSETQ. Deletions cut 3 bases from V and 6 bases from J, with 19 bases between. Here the CDR3 reads CASSWDAGQGGEQYF. The CDR3 DNA reads TGCGCCAGCAGCTGGGACGCGGGGCAGGGAGGCGAGCAGTACTTC.

This rearrangement joins TRBV29-1 to TRBJ2-1; 10 nucleotides align to TRBD1. Germline trimming cut 7 bases from V and 5 bases from J; bases unmatched to any gene: 8. There are 14 residues in the CDR3. Per germline, CDR1 SQVTM and CDR2 ANQGSEA. The CDR3 nucleotides are TGCAGCGCCAGGGGGGACAGGGGCGACAATGAGCAGTTCTTC. It translates to CSARGDRGDNEQFF.